This entry concerns a single T cell receptor (beta chain). The data belong to a study of blood T cell repertoires in COVID-19. CDR3 size: 12 residues. Germline V CDR1 and CDR2: ENHRY, SYGVKD. The V end was cut by 8 bases, the J end by 0 bases, with 7 bases between. TCRdb's copy holds only in-frame clones and misses some; the assay was immunoSEQ multiplex PCR. The table shows approximately 440,000 clones, with approximately 88% occurring only once. This sequence originates from a woman between 50 and 59 years old with COVID-19, enrolled during active disease. The specimen was peripheral blood. V and J are TRBV10-3 and TRBJ1-1; perhaps TRBD1 as D (5 bases). CDR3 sequence: CAIRRVNTEAFF. CDR3 nucleotides: TGTGCCATCCGCAGGGTGAACACTGAAGCTTTCTTT.